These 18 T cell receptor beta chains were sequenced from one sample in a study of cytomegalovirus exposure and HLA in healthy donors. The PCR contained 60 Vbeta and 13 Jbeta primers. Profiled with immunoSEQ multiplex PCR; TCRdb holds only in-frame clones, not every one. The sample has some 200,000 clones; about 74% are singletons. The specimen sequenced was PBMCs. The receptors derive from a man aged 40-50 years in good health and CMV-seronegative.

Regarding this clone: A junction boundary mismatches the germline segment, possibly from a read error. CDR3: CAGSLSAGAYEQYF. The CDR3 coding sequence is TGCGCCGGCAGCTTGTCAGCGGGAGCCTACGAGCAGTACTTC. The chain carries TRBV5-1 and TRBJ2-7, with TRBD2 matching 8 bases. CDR3 length equals 14 residues. In germline, CDR1 is SGHRS, CDR2 YFSETQ.

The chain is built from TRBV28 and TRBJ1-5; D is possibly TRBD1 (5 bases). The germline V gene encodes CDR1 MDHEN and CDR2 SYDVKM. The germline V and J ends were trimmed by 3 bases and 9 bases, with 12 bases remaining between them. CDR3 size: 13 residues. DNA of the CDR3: TGTGCCAGCAGTTTGCCGGGGGGGTGGCCCCAGCATTTT. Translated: CASSLPGGWPQHF.

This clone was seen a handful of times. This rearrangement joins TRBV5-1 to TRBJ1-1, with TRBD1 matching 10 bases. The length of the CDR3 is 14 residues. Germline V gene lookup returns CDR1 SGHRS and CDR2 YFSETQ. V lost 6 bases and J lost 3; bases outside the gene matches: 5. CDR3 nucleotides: TGCGCCAGCAAGACAGACAGGGGGCACACTGAAGCTTTCTTT. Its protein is CASKTDRGHTEAFF. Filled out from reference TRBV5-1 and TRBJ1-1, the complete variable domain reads KAGVTQTPRYLIKTRGQQVTLSCSPISGHRSVSWYQQTPGQGLQFLFEYFSETQRNKGNFPGRFSGRQFSNSRSEMNVSTLELGDSALYLCASKTDRGHTEAFFGQGTRLTVV.

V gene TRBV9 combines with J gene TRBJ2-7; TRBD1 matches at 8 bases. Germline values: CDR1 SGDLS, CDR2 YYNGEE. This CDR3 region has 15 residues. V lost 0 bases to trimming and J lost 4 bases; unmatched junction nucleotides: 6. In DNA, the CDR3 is TGTGCCAGCAGCGTAGGAGGACAGGGAGCGTACGAGCAGTACTTC. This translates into CASSVGGQGAYEQYF.

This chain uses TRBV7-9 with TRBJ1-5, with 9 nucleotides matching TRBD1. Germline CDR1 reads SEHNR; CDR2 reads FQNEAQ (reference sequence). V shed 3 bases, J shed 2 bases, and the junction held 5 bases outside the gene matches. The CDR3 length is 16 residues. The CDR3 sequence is CASSFGWDRGNQPQHF. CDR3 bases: TGTGCCAGCAGCTTCGGGTGGGACAGGGGCAATCAGCCCCAGCATTTT.

The CDR3 protein is CASSLWPKGGTQYF. The CDR3 nucleotides are TGTGCCAGCAGTTTATGGCCGAAAGGGGGGACCCAGTACTTC. The V and J genes are TRBV27 and TRBJ2-5; D may be TRBD1 (6 bases). Germline CDR1 and CDR2: MNHEY and SMNVEV (reference sequence). V was cut by 1 base and J by 7 bases, with 13 bases left in between. The CDR3 has 14 amino acids.

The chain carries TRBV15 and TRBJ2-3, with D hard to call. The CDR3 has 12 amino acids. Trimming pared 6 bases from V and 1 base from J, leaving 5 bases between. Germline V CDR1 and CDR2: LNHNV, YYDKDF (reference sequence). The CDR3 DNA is TGTGCCACCAGTGAGGGCACAGATACGCAGTATTTT. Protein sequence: CATSEGTDTQYF.

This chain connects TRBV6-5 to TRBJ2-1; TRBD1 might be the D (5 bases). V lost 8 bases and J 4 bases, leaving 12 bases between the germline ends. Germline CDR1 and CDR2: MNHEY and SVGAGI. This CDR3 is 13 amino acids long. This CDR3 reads CASGATSYNEQFF. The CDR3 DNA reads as TGTGCCAGCGGGGCAACTTCTTACAATGAGCAGTTCTTC.

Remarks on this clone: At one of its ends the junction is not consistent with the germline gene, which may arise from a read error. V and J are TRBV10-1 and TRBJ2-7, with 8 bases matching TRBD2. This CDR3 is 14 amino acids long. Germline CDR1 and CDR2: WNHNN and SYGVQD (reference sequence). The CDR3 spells CASSESGLGYERYF. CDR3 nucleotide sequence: TGCGCCAGCAGTGAGTCGGGACTAGGCTACGAGCGGTACTTC.

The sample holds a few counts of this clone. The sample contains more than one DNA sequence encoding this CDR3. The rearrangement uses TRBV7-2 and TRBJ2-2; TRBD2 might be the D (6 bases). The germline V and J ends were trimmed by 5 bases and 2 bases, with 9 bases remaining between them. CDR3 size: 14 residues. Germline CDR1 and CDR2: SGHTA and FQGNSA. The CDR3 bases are TGTGCCAGCAGCCTGGGGACTAACACCGGGGAGCTGTTTTTT. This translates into CASSLGTNTGELFF.

The CDR3 protein is CAAQGRTRTGELFF. The CDR3 coding sequence is TGTGCCGCGCAGGGGCGAACCAGGACCGGGGAGCTGTTTTTT. The gene calls are TRBV28 and TRBJ2-2, with D maybe TRBD1 (6 bases). This CDR3 has 14 residues. The V end was cut by 11 bases, the J end by 5 bases, with 18 bases between. In germline, CDR1 is MDHEN, CDR2 SYDVKM.

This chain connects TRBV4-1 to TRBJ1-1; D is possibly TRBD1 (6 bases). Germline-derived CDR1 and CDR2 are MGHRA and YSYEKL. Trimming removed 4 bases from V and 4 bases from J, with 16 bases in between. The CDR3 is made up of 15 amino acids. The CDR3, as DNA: TGCGCCAGCAGCCCTTGGGGGGGCGCAGTCACTGAAGCTTTCTTT. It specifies CASSPWGGAVTEAFF.

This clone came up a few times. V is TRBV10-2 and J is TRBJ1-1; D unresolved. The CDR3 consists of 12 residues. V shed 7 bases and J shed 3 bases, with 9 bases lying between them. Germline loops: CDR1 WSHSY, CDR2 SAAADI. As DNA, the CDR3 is TGCGCCAGCACCGAGGGCCACACTGAAGCTTTCTTT. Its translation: CASTEGHTEAFF.

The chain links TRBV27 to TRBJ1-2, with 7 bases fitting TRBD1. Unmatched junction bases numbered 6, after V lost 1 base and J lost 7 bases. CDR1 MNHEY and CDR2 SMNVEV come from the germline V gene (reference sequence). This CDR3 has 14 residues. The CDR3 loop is CASSLFGTEGGYTF. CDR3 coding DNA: TGTGCCAGCAGTTTATTTGGGACAGAGGGTGGCTACACCTTC.

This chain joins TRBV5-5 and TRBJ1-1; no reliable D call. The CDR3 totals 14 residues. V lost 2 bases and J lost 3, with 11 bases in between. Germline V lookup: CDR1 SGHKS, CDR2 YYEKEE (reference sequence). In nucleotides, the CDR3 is TGTGCCAGCAGCTTTTTCGGGGTGGACACTGAAGCTTTCTTT. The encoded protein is CASSFFGVDTEAFF.

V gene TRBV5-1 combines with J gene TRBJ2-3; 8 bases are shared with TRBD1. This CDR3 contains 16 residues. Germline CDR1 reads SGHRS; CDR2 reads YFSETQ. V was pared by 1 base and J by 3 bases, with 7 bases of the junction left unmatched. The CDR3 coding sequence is TGCGCCAGCAGCTTGAGCGGACAGGGATCGACAGATACGCAGTATTTT. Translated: CASSLSGQGSTDTQYF. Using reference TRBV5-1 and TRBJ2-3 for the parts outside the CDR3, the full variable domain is KAGVTQTPRYLIKTRGQQVTLSCSPISGHRSVSWYQQTPGQGLQFLFEYFSETQRNKGNFPGRFSGRQFSNSRSEMNVSTLELGDSALYLCASSLSGQGSTDTQYFGPGTRLTVL.

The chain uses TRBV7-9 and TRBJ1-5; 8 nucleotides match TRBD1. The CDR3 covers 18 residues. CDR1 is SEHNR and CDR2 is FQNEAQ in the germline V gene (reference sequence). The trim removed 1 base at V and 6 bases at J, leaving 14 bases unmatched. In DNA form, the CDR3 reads TGTGCCAGCAGCTTAGGTGGGGGCAGGGGGCGCATCGGTCAGCCCCAGCATTTT. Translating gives CASSLGGGRGRIGQPQHF.

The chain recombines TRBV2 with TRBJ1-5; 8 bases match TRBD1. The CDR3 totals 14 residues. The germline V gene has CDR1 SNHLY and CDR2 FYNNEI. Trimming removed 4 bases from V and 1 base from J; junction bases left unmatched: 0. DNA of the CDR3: TGTGCCAGCAGTGGGACAGGGAGCAATCAGCCCCAGCATTTT. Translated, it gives CASSGTGSNQPQHF.